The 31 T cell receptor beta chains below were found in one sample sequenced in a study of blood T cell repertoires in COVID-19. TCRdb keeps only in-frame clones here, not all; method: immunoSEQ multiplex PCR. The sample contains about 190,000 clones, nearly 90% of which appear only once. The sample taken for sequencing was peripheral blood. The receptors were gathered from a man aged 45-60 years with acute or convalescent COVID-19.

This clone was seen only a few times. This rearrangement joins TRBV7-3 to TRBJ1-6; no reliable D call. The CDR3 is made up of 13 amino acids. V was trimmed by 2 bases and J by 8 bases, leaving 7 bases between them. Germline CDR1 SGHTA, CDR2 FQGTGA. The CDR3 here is CASSLWGDSPLHF. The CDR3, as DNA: TGTGCCAGCAGCTTATGGGGAGATTCACCCCTCCACTTT.

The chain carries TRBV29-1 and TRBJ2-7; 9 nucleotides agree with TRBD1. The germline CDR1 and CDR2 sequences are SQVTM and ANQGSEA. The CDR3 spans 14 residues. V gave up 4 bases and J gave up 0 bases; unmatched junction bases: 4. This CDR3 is CSVGGTGSSYEQYF. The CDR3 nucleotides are TGCAGCGTTGGGGGGACAGGGAGCTCCTACGAGCAGTACTTC.

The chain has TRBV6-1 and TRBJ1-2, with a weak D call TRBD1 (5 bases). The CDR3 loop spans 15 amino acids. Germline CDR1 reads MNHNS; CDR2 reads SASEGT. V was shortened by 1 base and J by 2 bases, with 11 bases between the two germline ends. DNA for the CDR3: TGTGCCAGCAGTGAAGGGCCGGGGGAGAACTATGGCTACACCTTC. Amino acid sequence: CASSEGPGENYGYTF.

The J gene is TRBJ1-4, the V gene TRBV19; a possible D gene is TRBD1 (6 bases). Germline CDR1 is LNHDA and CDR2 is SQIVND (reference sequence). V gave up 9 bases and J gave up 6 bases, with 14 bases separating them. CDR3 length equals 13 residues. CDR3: CASQLQGHEKLFF. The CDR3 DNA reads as TGTGCCAGCCAGTTACAGGGTCATGAAAAACTGTTTTTT.

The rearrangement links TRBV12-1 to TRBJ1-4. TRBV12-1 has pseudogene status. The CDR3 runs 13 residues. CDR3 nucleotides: TGTGCCAGCATTTCGGTCTCTAATGAAAAACTGTTTTTT. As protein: CASISVSNEKLFF.

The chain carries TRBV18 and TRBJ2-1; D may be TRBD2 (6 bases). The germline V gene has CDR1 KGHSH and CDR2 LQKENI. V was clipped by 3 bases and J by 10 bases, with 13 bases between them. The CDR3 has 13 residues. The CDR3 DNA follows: TGTGCCAGCTCACCGCTGACTAGAGACGAGCAGTTCTTC. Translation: CASSPLTRDEQFF.

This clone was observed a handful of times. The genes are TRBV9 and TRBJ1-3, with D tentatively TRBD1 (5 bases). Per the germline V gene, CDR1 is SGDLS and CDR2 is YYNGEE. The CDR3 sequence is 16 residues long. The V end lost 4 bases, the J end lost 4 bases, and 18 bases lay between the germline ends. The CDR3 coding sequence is TGTGCCAGCAGCCTCGGCGGGGCTACGCGAGGAAACACCATATATTTT. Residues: CASSLGGATRGNTIYF.

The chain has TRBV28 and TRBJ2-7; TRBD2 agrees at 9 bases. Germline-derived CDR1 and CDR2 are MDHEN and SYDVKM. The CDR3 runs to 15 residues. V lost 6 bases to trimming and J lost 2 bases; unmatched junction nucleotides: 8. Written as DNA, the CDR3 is TGTGCCAGCAGCCTCAAGACTAGCGGACCCTACGAGCAGTACTTC. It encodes CASSLKTSGPYEQYF.

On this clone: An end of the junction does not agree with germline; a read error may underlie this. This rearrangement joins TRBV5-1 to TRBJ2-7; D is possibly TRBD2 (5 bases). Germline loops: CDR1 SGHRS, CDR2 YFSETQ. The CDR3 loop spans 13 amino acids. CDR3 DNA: TGCGCCAGCAGCTTGCGAGGGTCGAATATCTGGCACTTC. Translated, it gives CASSLRGSNIWHF.

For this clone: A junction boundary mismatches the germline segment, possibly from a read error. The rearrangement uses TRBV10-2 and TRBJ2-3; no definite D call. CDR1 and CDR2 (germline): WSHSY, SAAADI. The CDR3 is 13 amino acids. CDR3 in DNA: TGCGCCAGCAGTGAGAGAAGCAAAGATACGCAGTATTTT. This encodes CASSERSKDTQYF.

CDR3 coding DNA: TGTGCCAGTACCGTAGGAGGGACAGGATATAACTATGGCTACACCTTC. This translates into CASTVGGTGYNYGYTF. The chain carries TRBV19 and TRBJ1-2, with 8 nucleotides matching TRBD1. V trimming: 7 bases; J trimming: 1 base; junction bases outside the gene matches: 11. The CDR3 spans 16 residues. CDR1 and CDR2 from the germline V gene are LNHDA and SQIVND (reference sequence).

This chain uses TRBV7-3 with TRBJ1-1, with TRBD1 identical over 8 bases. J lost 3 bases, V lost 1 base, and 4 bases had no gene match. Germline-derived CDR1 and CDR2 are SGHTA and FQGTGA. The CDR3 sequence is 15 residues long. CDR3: CASSLNQGAYTEAFF. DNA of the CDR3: TGTGCCAGCAGCTTAAACCAGGGGGCTTACACTGAAGCTTTCTTT.

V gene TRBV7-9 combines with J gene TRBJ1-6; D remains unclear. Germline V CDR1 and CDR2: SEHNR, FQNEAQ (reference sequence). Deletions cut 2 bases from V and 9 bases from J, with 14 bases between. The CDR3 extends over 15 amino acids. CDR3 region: CASSLSWVEGSPLHF. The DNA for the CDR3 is TGTGCCAGCAGCTTATCCTGGGTTGAGGGTTCACCCCTCCACTTT.

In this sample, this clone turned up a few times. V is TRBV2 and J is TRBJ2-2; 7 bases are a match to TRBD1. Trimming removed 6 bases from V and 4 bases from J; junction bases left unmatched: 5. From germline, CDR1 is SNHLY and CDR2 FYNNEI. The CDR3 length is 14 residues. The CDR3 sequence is CASRQGEGTGELFF. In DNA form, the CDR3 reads TGTGCCAGCAGGCAGGGGGAAGGCACCGGGGAGCTGTTTTTT.

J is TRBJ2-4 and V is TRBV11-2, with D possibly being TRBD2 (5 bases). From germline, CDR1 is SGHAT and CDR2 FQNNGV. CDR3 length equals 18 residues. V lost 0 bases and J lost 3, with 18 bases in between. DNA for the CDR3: TGTGCCAGCAGCTTAGATCTCCCAAGCGGTGGAAACAAAAACATTCAGTACTTC. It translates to CASSLDLPSGGNKNIQYF.

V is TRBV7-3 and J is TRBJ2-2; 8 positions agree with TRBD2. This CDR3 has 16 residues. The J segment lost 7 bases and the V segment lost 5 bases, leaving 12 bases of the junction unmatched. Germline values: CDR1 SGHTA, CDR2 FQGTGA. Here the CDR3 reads CASSLQAGGISGELFF. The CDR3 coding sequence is TGTGCCAGCAGCCTACAGGCGGGAGGAATAAGCGGGGAGCTGTTTTTT.

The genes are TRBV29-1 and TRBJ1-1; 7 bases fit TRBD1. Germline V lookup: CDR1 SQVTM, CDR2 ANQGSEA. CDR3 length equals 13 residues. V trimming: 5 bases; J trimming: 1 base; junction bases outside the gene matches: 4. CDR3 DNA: TGCAGCGTTCACAGGGGCCGGAACACTGAAGCTTTCTTT. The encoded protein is CSVHRGRNTEAFF.

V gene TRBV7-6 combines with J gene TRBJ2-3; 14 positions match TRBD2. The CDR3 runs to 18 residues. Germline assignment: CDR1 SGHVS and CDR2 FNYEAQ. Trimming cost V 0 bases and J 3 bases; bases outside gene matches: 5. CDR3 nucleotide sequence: TGTGCCAGCAGCTTAGCGTTCCGACTAGCGGGAGGGACAGATACGCAGTATTTT. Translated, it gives CASSLAFRLAGGTDTQYF.

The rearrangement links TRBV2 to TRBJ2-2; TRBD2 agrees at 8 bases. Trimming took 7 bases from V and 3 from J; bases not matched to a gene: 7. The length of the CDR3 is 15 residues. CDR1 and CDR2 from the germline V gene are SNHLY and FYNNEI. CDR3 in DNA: TGTGCCAGCACCGTCGGAGCGGGGGACACCGGGGAGCTGTTTTTT. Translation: CASTVGAGDTGELFF.

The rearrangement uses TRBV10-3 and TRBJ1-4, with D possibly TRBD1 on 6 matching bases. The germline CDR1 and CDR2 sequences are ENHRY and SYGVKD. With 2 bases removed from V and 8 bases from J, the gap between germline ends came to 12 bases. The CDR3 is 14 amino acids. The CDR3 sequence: CAISEGQTSEKLFF. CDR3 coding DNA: TGTGCCATCAGTGAGGGACAGACTTCCGAAAAACTGTTTTTT.

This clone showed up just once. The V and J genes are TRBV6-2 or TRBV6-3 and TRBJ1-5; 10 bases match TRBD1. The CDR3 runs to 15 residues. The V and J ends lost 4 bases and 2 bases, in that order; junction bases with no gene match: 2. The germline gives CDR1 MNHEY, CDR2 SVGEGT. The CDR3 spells CASSWDRGGNQPQHF. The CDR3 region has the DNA TGTGCCAGCAGTTGGGACAGGGGAGGCAATCAGCCCCAGCATTTT.

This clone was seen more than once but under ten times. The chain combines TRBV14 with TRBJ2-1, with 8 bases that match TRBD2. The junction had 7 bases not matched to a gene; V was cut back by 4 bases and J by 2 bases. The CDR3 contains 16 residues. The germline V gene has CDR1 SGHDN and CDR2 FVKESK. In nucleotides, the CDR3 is TGTGCCAGCAGCCTACAGTGGCGGGGGGCCTACAATGAGCAGTTCTTC. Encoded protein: CASSLQWRGAYNEQFF.

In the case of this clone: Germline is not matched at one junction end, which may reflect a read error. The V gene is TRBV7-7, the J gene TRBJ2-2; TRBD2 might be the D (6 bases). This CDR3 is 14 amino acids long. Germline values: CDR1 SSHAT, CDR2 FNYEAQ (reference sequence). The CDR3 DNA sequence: TGTGCTAGCAGCACAAGACTAGAGTCCGGGGAGCTGTTTTTT. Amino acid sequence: CASSTRLESGELFF. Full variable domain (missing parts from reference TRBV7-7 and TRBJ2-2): GAGVSQSPRYKVTKRGQDVTLRCDPISSHATLYWYQQALGQGPEFLTYFNYEAQPDKSGLPSDRFSAERPEGSISTLTIQRTEQRDSAMYRCASSTRLESGELFFGEGSRLTVL.

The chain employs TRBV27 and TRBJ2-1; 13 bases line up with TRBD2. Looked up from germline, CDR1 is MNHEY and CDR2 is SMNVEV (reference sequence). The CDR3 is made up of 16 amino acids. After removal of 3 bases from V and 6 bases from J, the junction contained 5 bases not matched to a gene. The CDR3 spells CASSFQTSGGTNEQFF. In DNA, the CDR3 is TGTGCCAGCAGTTTCCAGACTAGCGGGGGGACCAATGAGCAGTTCTTC.

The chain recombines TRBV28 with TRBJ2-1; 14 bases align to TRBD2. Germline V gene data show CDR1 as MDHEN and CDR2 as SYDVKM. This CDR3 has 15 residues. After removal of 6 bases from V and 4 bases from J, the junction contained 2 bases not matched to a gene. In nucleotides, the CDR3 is TGTGCCAGCAGGTGGACTAGCGGGGGGTACAATGAGCAGTTCTTC. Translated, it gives CASRWTSGGYNEQFF.

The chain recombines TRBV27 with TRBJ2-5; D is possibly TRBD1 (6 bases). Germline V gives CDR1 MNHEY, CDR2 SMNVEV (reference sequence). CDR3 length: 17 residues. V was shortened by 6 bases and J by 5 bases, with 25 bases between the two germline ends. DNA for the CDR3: TGTGCCAGCAGAAAATCGTCAAACAGGGCGATATGGGAGACCCAGTACTTC. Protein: CASRKSSNRAIWETQYF.

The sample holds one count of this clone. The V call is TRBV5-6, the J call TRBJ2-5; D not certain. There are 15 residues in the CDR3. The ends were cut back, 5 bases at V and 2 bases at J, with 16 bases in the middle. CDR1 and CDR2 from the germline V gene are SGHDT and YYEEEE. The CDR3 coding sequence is TGTGCCAGCAGTCAATTCCTACTCCATCAAGAGACCCAGTACTTC. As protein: CASSQFLLHQETQYF.

The CDR3, as DNA: TGTGCCAGCAGTTGGGACAGTTCGAGCAATCAGCCCCAGCATTTT. Protein product: CASSWDSSSNQPQHF. The chain is built from TRBV6-5 and TRBJ1-5; 7 bases are shared with TRBD1. The CDR3 sequence is 15 residues long. The V segment lost 4 bases and the J segment 1 base; nucleotides outside the gene matches: 4. CDR1 is MNHEY, CDR2 SVGAGI, per germline.

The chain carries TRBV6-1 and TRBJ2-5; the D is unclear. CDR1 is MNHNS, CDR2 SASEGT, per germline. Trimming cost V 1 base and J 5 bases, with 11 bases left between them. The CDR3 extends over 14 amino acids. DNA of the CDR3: TGTGCCAGCAGTGAAGGTCCCATTCGGGAGACCCAGTACTTC. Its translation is CASSEGPIRETQYF.

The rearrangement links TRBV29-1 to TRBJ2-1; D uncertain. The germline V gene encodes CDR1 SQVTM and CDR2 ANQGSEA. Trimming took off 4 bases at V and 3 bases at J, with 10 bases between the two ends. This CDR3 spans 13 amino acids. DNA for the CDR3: TGCAGCGTTGGCTCCCTAGACTACAATGAGCAGTTCTTC. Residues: CSVGSLDYNEQFF.

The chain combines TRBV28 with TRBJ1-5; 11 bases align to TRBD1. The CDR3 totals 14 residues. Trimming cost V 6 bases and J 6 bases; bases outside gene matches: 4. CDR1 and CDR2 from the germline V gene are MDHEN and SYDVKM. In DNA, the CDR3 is TGTGCCAGCAGCCCAGGACAGGGGGCTCAGCCCCAGCATTTT. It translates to CASSPGQGAQPQHF.